This T cell receptor beta chain was sequenced during a study of blood T cell repertoires in COVID-19. Study as a whole: Sites in the United States, Italy and Spain provided acute and convalescent COVID-19 samples. In each case, the material was cDNA or gDNA derived from T cells, B-cell-depleted T cells, or PBMCs.

Germline loops: CDR1 KGHSH, CDR2 LQKENI. The CDR3 contains 15 residues. The V gene lost 5 bases and the J gene lost 2 bases, with 10 bases spanning the gap. In the original processing: Amplified reference gene primers provided the basis for estimating nucleated cell counts. Generated by immunoSEQ multiplex PCR, the TCRdb table keeps only in-frame clones and is missing some. V and J calls and clone size follow that table, whereas D and trimming were derived from the DNA. The sample holds 200,000 to 250,000 clones, about 88% seen once. The receptor comes from a man in his 70s with acute or convalescent COVID-19. J is TRBJ2-6 and V is TRBV18, with D perhaps matching TRBD1 (5 bases). The sequenced sample was peripheral blood. This CDR3 reads CASSVSRAGANVLTF. The CDR3 nucleotides read TGTGCCAGCTCAGTCTCCAGGGCTGGGGCCAACGTCCTGACTTTC.